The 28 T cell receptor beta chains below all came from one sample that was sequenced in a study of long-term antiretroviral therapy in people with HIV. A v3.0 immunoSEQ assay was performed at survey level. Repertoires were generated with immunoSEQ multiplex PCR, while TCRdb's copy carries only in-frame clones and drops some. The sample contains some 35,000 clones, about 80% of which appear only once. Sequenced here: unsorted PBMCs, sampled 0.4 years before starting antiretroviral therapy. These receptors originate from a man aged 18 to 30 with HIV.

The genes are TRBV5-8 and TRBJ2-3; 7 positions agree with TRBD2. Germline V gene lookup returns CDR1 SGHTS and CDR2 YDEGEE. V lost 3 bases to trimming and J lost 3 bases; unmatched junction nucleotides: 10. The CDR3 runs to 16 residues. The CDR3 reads CASSSTRLAPTDTQYF. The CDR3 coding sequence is TGTGCCAGCAGCTCAACCAGACTAGCTCCAACAGATACGCAGTATTTT.

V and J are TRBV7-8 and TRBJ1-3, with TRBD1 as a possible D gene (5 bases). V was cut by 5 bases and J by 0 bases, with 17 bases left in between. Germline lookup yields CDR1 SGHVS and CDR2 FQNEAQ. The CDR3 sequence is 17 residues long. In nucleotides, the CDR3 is TGTGCCAGCAGCCCCCGAGAGGGGCAGCTCTCTGGAAACACCATATATTTT. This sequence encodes CASSPREGQLSGNTIYF.

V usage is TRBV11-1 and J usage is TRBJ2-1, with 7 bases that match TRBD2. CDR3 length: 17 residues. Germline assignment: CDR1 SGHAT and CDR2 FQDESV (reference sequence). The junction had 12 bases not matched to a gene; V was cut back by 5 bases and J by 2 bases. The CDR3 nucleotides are TGTGCCAGCAGCCCCATGAGTCGGGGGGAACCCTACAATGAGCAGTTCTTC. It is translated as CASSPMSRGEPYNEQFF. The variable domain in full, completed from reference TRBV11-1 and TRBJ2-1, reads EAEVAQSPRYKITEKSQAVAFWCDPISGHATLYWYRQILGQGPELLVQFQDESVVDDSQLPKDRFSAERLKGVDSTLKIQPAELGDSAMYLCASSPMSRGEPYNEQFFGPGTRLTVL.

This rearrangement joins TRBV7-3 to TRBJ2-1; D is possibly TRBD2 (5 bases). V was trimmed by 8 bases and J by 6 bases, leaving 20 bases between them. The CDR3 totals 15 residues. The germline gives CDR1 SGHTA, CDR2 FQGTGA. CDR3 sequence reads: CASRRGQGGGNEQFF. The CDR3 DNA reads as TGTGCCAGCCGTCGGGGTCAAGGAGGCGGCAATGAGCAGTTCTTC. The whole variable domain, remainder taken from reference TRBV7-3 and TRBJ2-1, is GAGVSQTPSNKVTEKGKYVELRCDPISGHTALYWYRQSLGQGPEFLIYFQGTGAADDSGLPNDRFFAVRPEGSVSTLKIQRTERGDSAVYLCASRRGQGGGNEQFFGPGTRLTVL.

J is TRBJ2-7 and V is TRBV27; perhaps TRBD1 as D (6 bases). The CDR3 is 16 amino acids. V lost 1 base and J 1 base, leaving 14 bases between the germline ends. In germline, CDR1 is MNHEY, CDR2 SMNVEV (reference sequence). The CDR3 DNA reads TGTGCCAGCAGTTTATTTGCACAGGGTTCATCCTACGAGCAGTACTTC. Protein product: CASSLFAQGSSYEQYF.

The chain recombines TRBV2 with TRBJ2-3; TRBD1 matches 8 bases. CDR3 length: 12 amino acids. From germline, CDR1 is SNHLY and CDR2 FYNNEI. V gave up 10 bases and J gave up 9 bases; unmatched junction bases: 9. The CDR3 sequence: CATSGGRETQYF. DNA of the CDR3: TGTGCCACCTCAGGGGGCCGCGAGACGCAGTATTTT.

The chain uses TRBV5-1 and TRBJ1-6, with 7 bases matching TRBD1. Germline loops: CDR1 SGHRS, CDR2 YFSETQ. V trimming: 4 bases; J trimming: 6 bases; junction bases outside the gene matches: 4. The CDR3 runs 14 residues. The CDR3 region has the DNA TGCGCCAGCAGCCCGGGACAGCTTAATTCACCCCTCCACTTT. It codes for CASSPGQLNSPLHF.

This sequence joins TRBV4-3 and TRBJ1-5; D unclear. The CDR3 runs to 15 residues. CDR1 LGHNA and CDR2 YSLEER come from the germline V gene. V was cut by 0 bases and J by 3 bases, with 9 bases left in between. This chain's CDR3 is CASSQEGLVNQPQHF. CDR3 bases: TGCGCCAGCAGCCAAGAGGGCTTGGTCAATCAGCCCCAGCATTTT.

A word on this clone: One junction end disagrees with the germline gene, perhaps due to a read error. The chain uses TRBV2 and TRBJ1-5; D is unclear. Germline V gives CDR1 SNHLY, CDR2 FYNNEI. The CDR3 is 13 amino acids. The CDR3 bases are TGTGCCAGCAACCCGGCCAGTAATCGGCCCCAGCATTTT. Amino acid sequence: CASNPASNRPQHF.

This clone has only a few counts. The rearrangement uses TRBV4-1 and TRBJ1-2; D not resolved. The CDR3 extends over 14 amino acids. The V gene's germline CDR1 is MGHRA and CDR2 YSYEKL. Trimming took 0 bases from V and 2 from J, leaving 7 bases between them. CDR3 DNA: TGCGCCAGCAGCCAAGAACCGGGGAACTATGGCTACACCTTC. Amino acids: CASSQEPGNYGYTF.

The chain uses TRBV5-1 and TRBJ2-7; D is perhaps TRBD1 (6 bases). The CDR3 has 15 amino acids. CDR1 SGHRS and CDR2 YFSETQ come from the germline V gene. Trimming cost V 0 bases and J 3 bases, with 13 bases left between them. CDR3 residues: CASSLGERGGYEQYF. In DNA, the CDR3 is TGCGCCAGCAGCTTGGGGGAGCGAGGGGGCTACGAGCAGTACTTC.

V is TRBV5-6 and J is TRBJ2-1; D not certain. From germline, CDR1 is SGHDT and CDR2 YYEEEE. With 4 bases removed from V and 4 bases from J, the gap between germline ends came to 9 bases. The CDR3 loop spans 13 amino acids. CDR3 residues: CASSPHAYNEQFF. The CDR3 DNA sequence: TGTGCCAGCAGCCCGCACGCATACAATGAGCAGTTCTTC. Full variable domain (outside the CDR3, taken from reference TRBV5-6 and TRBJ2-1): DAGVTQSPTHLIKTRGQQVTLRCSPKSGHDTVSWYQQALGQGPQFIFQYYEEEERQRGNFPDRFSGHQFPNYSSELNVNALLLGDSALYLCASSPHAYNEQFFGPGTRLTVL.

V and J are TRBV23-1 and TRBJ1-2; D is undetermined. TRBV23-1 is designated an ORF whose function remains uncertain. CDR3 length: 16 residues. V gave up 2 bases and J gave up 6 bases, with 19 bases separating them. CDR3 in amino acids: CASSQTGGGVRDGYTF. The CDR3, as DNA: TGCGCCAGCAGTCAAACGGGCGGTGGAGTTAGGGATGGCTACACCTTC.

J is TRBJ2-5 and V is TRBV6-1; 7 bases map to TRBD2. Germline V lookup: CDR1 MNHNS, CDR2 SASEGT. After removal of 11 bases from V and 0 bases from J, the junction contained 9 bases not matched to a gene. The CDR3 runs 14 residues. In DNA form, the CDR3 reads TGTGCCGGGCCTAGGAGCGGGGACCAAGAGACCCAGTACTTC. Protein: CAGPRSGDQETQYF.

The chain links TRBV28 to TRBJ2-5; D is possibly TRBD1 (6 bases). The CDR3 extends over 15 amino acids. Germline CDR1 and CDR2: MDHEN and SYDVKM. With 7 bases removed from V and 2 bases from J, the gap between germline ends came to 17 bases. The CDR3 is CASTSTGIGQETQYF. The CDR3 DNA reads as TGTGCCAGCACCTCTACAGGGATAGGGCAAGAGACCCAGTACTTC.

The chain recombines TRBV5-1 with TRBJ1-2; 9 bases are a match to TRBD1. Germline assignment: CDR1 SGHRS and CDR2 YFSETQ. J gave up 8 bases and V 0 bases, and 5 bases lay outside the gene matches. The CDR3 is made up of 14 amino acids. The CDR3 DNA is TGCGCCAGCAGCTTGGCCGGGACAGGGTGGGGCTACACCTTC. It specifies CASSLAGTGWGYTF.

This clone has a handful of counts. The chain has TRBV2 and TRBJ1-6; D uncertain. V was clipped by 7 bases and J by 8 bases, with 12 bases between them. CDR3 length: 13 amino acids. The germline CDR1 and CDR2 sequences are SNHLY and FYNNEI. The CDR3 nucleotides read TGTGCCAGCATCCCCGACGGCGATTCACCCCTCCACTTT. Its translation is CASIPDGDSPLHF.

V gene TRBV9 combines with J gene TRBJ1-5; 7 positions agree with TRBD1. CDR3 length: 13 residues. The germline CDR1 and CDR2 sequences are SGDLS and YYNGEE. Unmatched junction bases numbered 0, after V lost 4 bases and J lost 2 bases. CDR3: CASSQGGNQPQHF. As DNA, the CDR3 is TGTGCCAGCAGCCAGGGGGGCAATCAGCCCCAGCATTTT.

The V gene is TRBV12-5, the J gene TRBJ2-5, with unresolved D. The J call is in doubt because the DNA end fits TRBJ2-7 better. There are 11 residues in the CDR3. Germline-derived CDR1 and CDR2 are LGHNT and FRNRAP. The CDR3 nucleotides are TGTGCTAGTGGTTTGGGTTACGAGCAGTACTTC. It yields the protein CASGLGYEQYF.

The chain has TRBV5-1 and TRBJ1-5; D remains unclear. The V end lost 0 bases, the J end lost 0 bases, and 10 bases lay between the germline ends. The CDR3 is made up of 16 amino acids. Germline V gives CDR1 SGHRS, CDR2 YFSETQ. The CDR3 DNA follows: TGCGCCAGCAGCTTGGGCTCCGCGAATAGCAATCAGCCCCAGCATTTT. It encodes CASSLGSANSNQPQHF.

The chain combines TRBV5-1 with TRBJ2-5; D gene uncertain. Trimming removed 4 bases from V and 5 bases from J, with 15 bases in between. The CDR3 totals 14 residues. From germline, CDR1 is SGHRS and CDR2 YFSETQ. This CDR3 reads CASSPVEFSETQYF. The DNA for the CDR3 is TGCGCCAGCAGCCCGGTCGAGTTTTCGGAGACCCAGTACTTC.

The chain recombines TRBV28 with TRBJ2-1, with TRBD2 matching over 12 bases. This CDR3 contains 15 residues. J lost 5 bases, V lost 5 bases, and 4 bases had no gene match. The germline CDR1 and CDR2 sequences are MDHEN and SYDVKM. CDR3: CASSPLAGGNNEQFF. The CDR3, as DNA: TGTGCCAGCAGTCCCCTAGCGGGGGGGAACAATGAGCAGTTCTTC. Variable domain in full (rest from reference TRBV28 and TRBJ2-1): DVKVTQSSRYLVKRTGEKVFLECVQDMDHENMFWYRQDPGLGLRLIYFSYDVKMKEKGDIPEGYSVSREKKERFSLILESASTNQTSMYLCASSPLAGGNNEQFFGPGTRLTVL.

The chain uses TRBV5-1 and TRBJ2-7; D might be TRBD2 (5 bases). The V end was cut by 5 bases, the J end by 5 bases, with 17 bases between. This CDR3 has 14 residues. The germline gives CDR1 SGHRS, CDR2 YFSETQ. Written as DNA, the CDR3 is TGCGCCAGCAGGTCGGGGTTCGGTAGCGACGAGCAGTACTTC. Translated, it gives CASRSGFGSDEQYF.

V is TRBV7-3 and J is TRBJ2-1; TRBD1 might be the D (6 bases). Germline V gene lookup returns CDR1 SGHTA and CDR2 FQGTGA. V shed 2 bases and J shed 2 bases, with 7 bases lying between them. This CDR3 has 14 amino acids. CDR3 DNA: TGTGCCAGCAGCTTACAGGGGCCCTACAATGAGCAGTTCTTC. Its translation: CASSLQGPYNEQFF. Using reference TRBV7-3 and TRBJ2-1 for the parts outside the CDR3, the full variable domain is GAGVSQTPSNKVTEKGKYVELRCDPISGHTALYWYRQSLGQGPEFLIYFQGTGAADDSGLPNDRFFAVRPEGSVSTLKIQRTERGDSAVYLCASSLQGPYNEQFFGPGTRLTVL.

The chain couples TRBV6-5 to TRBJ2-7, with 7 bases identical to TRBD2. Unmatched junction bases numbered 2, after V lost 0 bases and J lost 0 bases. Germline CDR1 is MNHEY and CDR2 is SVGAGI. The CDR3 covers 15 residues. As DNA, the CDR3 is TGTGCCAGCAGTTACTCGGGAGGGAGCTCCTACGAGCAGTACTTC. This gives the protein CASSYSGGSSYEQYF.

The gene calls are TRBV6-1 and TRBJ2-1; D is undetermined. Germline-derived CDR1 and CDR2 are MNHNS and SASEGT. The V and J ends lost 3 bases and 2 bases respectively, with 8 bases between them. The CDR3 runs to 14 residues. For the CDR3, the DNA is TGTGCCAGCAGTGACCGCGAGGCCTACAATGAGCAGTTCTTC. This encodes CASSDREAYNEQFF.

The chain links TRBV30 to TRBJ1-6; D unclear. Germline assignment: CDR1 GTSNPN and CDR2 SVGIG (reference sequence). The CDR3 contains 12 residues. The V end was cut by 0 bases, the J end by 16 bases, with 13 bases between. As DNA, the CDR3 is TGTGCCTGGAGTGTACTGTCCGGGAATCTCCACTTT. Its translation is CAWSVLSGNLHF.

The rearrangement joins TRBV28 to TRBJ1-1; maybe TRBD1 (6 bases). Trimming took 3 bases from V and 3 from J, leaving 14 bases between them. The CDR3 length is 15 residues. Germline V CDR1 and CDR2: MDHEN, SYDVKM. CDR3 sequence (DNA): TGTGCCAGCAGTTTTTATTTCAGGGGAGACACTGAAGCTTTCTTT. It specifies CASSFYFRGDTEAFF. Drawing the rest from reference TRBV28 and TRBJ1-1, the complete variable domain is DVKVTQSSRYLVKRTGEKVFLECVQDMDHENMFWYRQDPGLGLRLIYFSYDVKMKEKGDIPEGYSVSREKKERFSLILESASTNQTSMYLCASSFYFRGDTEAFFGQGTRLTVV.